This T cell receptor (beta chain) was captured by sequencing in a study of tumor-infiltrating lymphocytes in primary liver carcinoma. A primer matching the constant region was used to make TCR beta cDNA from approximately 520 ng of total RNA. Construction of TCR beta libraries relied on three successive nested multiplex PCR rounds employing slightly modified ARM-PCR. Amplification in the first two PCR rounds was performed using TRBV1-TRBV30 forward primers and a C-beta reverse primer for about 10 cycles each. In TCRdb, the multiplex PCR reads were re-called with MiXCR into one record per CDR3 protein. The profile shows tens of thousands of distinct CDR3 sequences, 60% to 75% of them singletons. From unsorted bulk tissue weighing roughly 17-32 mg, DNA and RNA were co-extracted. General study points: Just about 7-24% of leading clones were found in every one of five regions.

Note on this clonotype: Antigen specificity is unknown. This CDR3 fails to terminate in the conserved phenylalanine or tryptophan, so it likely reflects a read error. The limits of the CDR3 on the DNA are not certain, so only TCRdb's listed CDR3 is given.

A total of 15 residues make up the CDR3, ends included. Per germline, CDR1 MGHRA and CDR2 YSYEKL. The rearrangement uses TRBV4-1 and TRBJ2-2; TRBD2 is taken as the D call from the table, unchecked against the DNA. The sample comprised liver tumor tissue from sampling region 2. Subset given: tumor region T2, inferior pole. The source is a middle-aged man with primary liver carcinoma and hepatitis B virus infection. CDR3: CASSQEAGNTGELSY.